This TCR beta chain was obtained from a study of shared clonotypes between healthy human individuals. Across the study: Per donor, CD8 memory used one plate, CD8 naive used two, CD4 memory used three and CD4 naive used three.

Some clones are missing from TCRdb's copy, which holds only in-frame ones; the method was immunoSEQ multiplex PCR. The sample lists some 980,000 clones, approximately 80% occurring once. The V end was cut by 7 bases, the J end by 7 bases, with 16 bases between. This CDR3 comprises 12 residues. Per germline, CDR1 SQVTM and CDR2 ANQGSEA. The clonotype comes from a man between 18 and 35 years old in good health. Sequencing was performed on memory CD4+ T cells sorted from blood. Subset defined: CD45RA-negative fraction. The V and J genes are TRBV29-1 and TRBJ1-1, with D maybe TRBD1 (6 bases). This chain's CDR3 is CSAAGQGNEAFF. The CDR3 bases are TGCAGCGCCGCGGGCCAGGGGAATGAAGCTTTCTTT.